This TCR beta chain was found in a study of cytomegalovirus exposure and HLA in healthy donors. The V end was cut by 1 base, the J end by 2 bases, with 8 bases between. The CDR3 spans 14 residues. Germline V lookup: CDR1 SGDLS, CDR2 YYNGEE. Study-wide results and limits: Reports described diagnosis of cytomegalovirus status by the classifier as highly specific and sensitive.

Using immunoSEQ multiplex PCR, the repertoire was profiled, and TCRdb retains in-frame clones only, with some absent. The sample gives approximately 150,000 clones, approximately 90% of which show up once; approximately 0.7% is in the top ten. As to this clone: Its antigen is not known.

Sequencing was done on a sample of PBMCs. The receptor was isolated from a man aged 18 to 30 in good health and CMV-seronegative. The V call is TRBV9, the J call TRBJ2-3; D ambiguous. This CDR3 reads CASSVYRSTDTQYF. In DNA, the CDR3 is TGTGCCAGCAGCGTATACCGGTCCACAGATACGCAGTATTTT.